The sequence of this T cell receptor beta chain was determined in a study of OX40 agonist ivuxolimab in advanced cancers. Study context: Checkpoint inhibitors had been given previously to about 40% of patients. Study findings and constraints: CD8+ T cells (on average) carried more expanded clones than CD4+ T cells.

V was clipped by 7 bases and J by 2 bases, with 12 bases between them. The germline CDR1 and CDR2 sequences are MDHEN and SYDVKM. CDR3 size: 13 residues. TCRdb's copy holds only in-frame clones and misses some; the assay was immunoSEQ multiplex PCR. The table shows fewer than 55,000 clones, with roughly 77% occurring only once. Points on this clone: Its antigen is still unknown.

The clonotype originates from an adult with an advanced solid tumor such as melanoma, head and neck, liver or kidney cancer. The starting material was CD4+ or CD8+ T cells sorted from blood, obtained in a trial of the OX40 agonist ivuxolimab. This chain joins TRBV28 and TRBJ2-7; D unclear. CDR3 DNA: TGTGCCAGCACTGGGGTGCTTACCTACGAGCAGTACTTC. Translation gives CASTGVLTYEQYF.